This TCR delta chain was observed in a study of γδ T cells in repeated Plasmodium falciparum infection. Across the whole study: Donors were malaria-exposed Malian children or age- and gender-matched Australian children. Over approximately 640 days, donors received four mosquito-bite P. falciparum NF54 infections. Each infection was followed by sampling at 21 days, plus baseline and some pre-infection draws.

This clone occurred many times. TCRdb reanalysed the multiplex PCR reads with CATT. Among some 100,000 delta-chain clones listed, around 1.4% were seen once. This TCR was sampled from a pool of human donors (malaria-infected and uninfected, not separated). Sequences were obtained from gamma-delta T cells from blood.

The CDR3 region is CACDTGTVAYWGGPLTAQLFF. The CDR3 DNA follows: TGTGCCTGTGACACCGGTACGGTAGCGTACTGGGGGGGCCCTTTGACAGCACAACTCTTCTTT. The rearrangement links TRDV2 to TRDJ2, with 8 positions matching TRDD3. CDR1 is GEAIGNYY, CDR2 EKD, per germline. Trimming at V came to 0 bases and at J to 0 bases, leaving 17 bases not matched to a gene. This CDR3 region has 21 residues.